This is a list of T cell receptor beta chains from one sample in a study of control samples from healthy donors and cancer patients. TCRdb keeps only in-frame clones here, not all; method: immunoSEQ multiplex PCR. The table has just over 150,000 clones, approximately 93% seen once. The sample consisted of blood. The receptors come from a woman in her 40s in good health. Each CDR3 is given with its conserved first and last residue. The order of the fields is D gene, clone size, J gene, V gene, CDR3 protein, CDR3 DNA. D genes are given only for firm matches. Clone size is given for some rows only: seen once, a few or many times, or a class if the clone is expanded.

.	.	TRBJ1-3	TRBV3-1/TRBV3-2	CASSQSRVGDTIYF	TGTGCCAGCAGCCAAAGCAGGGTTGGTGACACCATATATTTT
.	.	TRBJ2-3	TRBV3-1/TRBV3-2	CASSLAGSLPLGDTQYF	TGTGCCAGCAGCCTAGCCGGCTCGCTACCGCTGGGGGATACGCAGTATTTT
TRBD1	.	TRBJ1-1	TRBV7-9	CASSFTGVTEAFF	TGTGCCAGCAGCTTCACAGGGGTGACTGAAGCTTTCTTT
TRBD2	few	TRBJ2-2	TRBV4-1	CASSQLKASGTGTGELFF	TGCGCCAGCAGCCAATTAAAGGCTAGCGGGACGGGTACCGGGGAGCTGTTTTTT
TRBD2	.	TRBJ2-1	TRBV5-4	CASSLGGGAEYNEQFF	TGTGCCAGCAGCTTAGGCGGGGGGGCGGAGTACAATGAGCAGTTCTTC
TRBD1	.	TRBJ1-5	TRBV15	CATSSDRGINQPQHF	TGTGCCACCAGCAGCGACAGGGGGATAAATCAGCCCCAGCATTTT
.	.	TRBJ2-6	TRBV12-5	CASGISLRGLLSSGANVLTF	TGTGCTAGTGGTATAAGCCTCAGGGGACTTTTAAGCTCTGGGGCCAACGTCCTGACTTTC
.	once	TRBJ1-1	TRBV5-1	CASSFSDQNTEAFF	TGCGCCAGCAGCTTCTCTGACCAGAACACTGAAGCTTTCTTT
.	.	TRBJ1-2	TRBV7-2	CASSLPAGTSNYGYTF	TGTGCCAGCAGCTTACCAGCCGGGACATCGAACTATGGCTACACCTTC
.	.	TRBJ1-1	TRBV7-9	CASSLMGAGDTEAFF	TGTGCCAGCAGCTTGATGGGGGCGGGAGACACTGAAGCTTTCTTT
.	.	TRBJ1-2	TRBV29-1	CSVPLGDYGYTF	TGCAGCGTTCCACTAGGGGACTATGGCTACACCTTC
.	.	TRBJ1-5	TRBV7-2	CASSLGVRQPQHF	TGTGCCAGCAGCTTAGGGGTTCGGCAGCCCCAGCATTTT
TRBD1	.	TRBJ2-5	TRBV19	CASSVGTGFQETQYF	TGTGCCAGTAGTGTGGGGACAGGGTTTCAAGAGACCCAGTACTTC
TRBD2	.	TRBJ2-7	TRBV19	CASSEQGLAGVSYEQYF	TGTGCCAGTAGTGAGCAGGGACTAGCGGGAGTATCCTACGAGCAGTACTTC
TRBD1	.	TRBJ1-6	TRBV18	CASSPGQYNSPLHF	TGTGCCAGCTCACCGGGACAGTATAATTCACCCCTCCACTTT
.	.	TRBJ1-2	TRBV27	CASSAASGYGYTF	TGTGCCAGCAGTGCGGCCTCGGGCTATGGCTACACCTTC
.	.	TRBJ2-7	TRBV27	CASSLGAGLTGQYF	TGTGCCAGCAGTTTGGGGGCAGGGCTCACAGGGCAGTACTTC
.	.	TRBJ2-1	TRBV6-2/TRBV6-3	CASSYPVSDSYNEQFF	TGTGCCAGCAGCTATCCTGTATCGGACTCCTACAATGAGCAGTTCTTC
.	once	TRBJ2-5	TRBV25-1	CASSAQGISGTQYF	TGTGCCAGCAGTGCCCAGGGTATATCCGGGACCCAGTACTTC
.	.	TRBJ2-7	TRBV5-1	CASSQRSGITYEQYF	TGCGCCAGCAGCCAGAGGTCCGGGATCACCTACGAGCAGTACTTC
.	.	TRBJ1-1	TRBV4-3	CASSQGDSLNTEAFF	TGCGCCAGCAGCCAAGGAGACAGTTTGAACACTGAAGCTTTCTTT
.	once	TRBJ2-1	TRBV7-9	CASSSRGNEQFF	TGTGCCAGCAGCTCCAGGGGAAATGAGCAGTTCTTC
.	.	TRBJ1-5	TRBV2	CASSELFRGGNQPQHF	TGTGCCAGCAGTGAATTGTTCAGAGGTGGCAATCAGCCCCAGCATTTT
TRBD2	.	TRBJ2-5	TRBV27	CASSLRPPAGGAQETQYF	TGTGCCAGCAGTTTACGCCCCCCTGCGGGGGGGGCTCAAGAGACCCAGTACTTC
.	.	TRBJ1-1	TRBV6-1	CASSEFGGNTEAFF	TGTGCCAGCAGTGAATTTGGGGGGAACACTGAAGCTTTCTTT
.	.	TRBJ1-5	TRBV30	CAWSSDSPLGGGQPQHF	TGTGCCTGGAGCTCGGACAGTCCTTTAGGGGGTGGTCAGCCCCAGCATTTT
TRBD1	.	TRBJ1-2	TRBV5-6	CASSGDRGLYGYTF	TGTGCCAGCAGCGGGGACAGGGGGCTCTATGGCTACACCTTC
.	.	TRBJ2-2	TRBV2	CASSGIRGAGELFF	TGTGCCAGCAGTGGCATCAGGGGTGCCGGGGAGCTGTTTTTT
.	.	TRBJ1-5	TRBV6-2/TRBV6-3	CASSSSIWGNQPQHF	TGTGCCAGCAGTTCATCAATCTGGGGCAATCAGCCCCAGCATTTT
.	.	TRBJ1-1	TRBV30	CAWSVMGDTEAFF	TGTGCCTGGAGTGTAATGGGGGACACTGAAGCTTTCTTT
TRBD1	.	TRBJ1-5	TRBV19	CATQTGNYYQPQHF	TGTGCCACCCAGACAGGGAACTACTATCAGCCCCAGCATTTT
TRBD1	.	TRBJ2-1	TRBV6-5	CASSPTGGYYNEQFF	TGTGCCAGCAGTCCTACAGGGGGCTACTACAATGAGCAGTTCTTC
.	.	TRBJ2-5	TRBV30	CAWSVQGGETQYF	TGTGCCTGGAGTGTACAAGGGGGAGAGACCCAGTACTTC
.	.	TRBJ1-2	TRBV5-6	CASSREGGGYGYTF	TGTGCCAGCAGCCGTGAGGGGGGAGGCTATGGCTACACCTTC
TRBD2	.	TRBJ2-7	TRBV5-1	CASSATSGIYEQYF	TGCGCCAGCAGCGCGACTAGCGGAATCTACGAGCAGTACTTC